This TCR beta chain was retrieved from a study of blood T cell repertoires in COVID-19 (dated by TCRdb to the early 2020s). Describing the broader study: Collaborator samples came from the United States, Italy and Spain and covered acute and convalescent phases of COVID-19. The repertoires were made available in a free public database intended to serve as a resource for research on the immune response to SARS-CoV-2. The dataset comprised deeply sampled blood TCRbeta repertoires from subjects exposed to, actively infected with, or recovered from COVID-19. Where HLA class I and class II types were available, the types were taken from metadata supplied by the sample provider, not from assay-based typing. The material from the prospective study consisted of cDNA or gDNA derived from T cells, B-cell-depleted T cells, or PBMCs. Samples were obtained from the ongoing ImmuneRACE study (first 160 participants) and from 1,254 subjects provided by 6 global collaborators. Sample metadata almost always included a de-identified subject ID, COVID-19 status, age in years and sex. The full study reports these points: The quantity of clinical and demographic metadata differed by source and by participant and was supplied without curation.

At one collaborating source in Seattle, patients were enrolled during active infection and were followed longitudinally through the course of disease. Each collaborating institution followed its own protocols to collect whole blood in K2EDTA tubes. For TCRbeta analysis, collaborator samples were shipped as frozen whole blood, as isolated PBMCs, or as DNA extracted from either sample type. About this clone: It has no known antigen specificity. No clone much larger than this one lies a single base away; base qualities are absent.

The immunoSEQ Assay, a bias-controlled multiplex PCR, was used to amplify TCRbeta CDR3 regions from genomic DNA. Processing in the source paper ran as follows. The number of nucleated cells in each sample was estimated from the amplification of reference gene primers within the assay. Sequence reads were collapsed and filtered to measure the absolute abundance of every unique TCRbeta CDR3 rearrangement. For each sample, productive Simpson clonality was calculated by taking the square root of Simpson's diversity index across productive rearrangements. Not all clones reach the TCRdb copy of this immuneACCESS table, which keeps in-frame sequences only. Checked studies attribute under half of the gap to unresolved V genes and leave the rest unexplained. Clone size and the V and J calls come from that table; the DNA yielded D and trimming. The sample table holds about 300,000 clones, of which around 84% were seen once. The ten largest account for roughly 1.5% of the sample.

Including cysteine and phenylalanine, the CDR3 has 14 amino acids. Only the CDR3 part of the read is kept: 42 bases, read in frame from the first base. The sequence is built from TRBV12-1 and TRBJ2-7; the table's D call TRBD2 went unverified against the DNA. TRBV12-1 is classified as a pseudogene. Sequenced: peripheral blood. The sequence was obtained from a human donor with COVID-19, enrolled during active disease. The donor label of this sample is uncertain. The DNA reads TGTGCCAGCAGACGGACTAGCGGGAGCCACGAGCAGTACTTC. It encodes CASRRTSGSHEQYF.